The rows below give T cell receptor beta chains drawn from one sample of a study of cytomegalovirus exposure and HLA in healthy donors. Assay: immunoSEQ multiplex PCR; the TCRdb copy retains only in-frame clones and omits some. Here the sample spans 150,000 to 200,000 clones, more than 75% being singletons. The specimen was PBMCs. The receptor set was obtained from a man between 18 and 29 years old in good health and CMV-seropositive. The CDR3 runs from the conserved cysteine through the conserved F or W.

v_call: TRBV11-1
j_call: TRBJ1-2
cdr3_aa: CASSPLGNYGYTF

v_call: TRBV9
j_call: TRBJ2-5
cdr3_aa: CASSVLQGEGETQYF

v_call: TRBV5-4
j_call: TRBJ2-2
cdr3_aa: CASSLRGVEAGELFF

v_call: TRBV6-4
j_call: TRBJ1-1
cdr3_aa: CASKFRGGLNTEAFF

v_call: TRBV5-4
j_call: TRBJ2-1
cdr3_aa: CASSLASTGGGEQFF

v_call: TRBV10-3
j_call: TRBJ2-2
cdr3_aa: CAISYRQGESGELFF

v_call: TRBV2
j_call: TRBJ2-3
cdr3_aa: CASSLLAGFTDTQYF

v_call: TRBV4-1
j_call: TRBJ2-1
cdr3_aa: CASSRSGDTSYNEQFF

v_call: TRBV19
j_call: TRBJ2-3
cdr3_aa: CASSRDRGQDTQYF

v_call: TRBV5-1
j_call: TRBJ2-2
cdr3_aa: CASSQTSEVDAGELFF

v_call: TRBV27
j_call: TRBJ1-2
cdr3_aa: CASRGAVRGLYGYTF

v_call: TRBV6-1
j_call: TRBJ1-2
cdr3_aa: CASTEDAGTRYGYTF

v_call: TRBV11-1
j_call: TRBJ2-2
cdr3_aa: CAPNRGQGDTGELFF

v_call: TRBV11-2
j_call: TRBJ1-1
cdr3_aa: CASSLRGMNTEAFF

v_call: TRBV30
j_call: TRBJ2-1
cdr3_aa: CAWAGTVYNEQFF

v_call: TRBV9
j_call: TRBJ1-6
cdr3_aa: CASSGRQGAEASYNSPLHF

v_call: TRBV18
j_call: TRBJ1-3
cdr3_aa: CASSPGTGHGNTIYF

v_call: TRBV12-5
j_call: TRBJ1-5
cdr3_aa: CASVREGEGNQPQHF

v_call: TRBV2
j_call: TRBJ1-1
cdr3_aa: CASSAPRDRANTEAFF

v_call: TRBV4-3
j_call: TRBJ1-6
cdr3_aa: CASSQSQGDNSPLHF

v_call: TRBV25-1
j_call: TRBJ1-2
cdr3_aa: CASSVSLRGIDGYTF

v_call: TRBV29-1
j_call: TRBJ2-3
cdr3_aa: CSGRTGLSTDTQYF

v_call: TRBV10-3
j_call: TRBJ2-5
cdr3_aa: CAISEVGAQETQYF

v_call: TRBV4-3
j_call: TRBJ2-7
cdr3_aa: CASSQGSDTAYEQYF

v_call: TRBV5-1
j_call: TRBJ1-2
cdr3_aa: CASSPSGDPNYGYTF

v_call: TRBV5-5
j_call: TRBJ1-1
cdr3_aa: CASSLRDRVTTEAFF

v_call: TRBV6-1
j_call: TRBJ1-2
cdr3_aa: CASSERGRLYGYTF

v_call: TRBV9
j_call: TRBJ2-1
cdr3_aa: CASSVESSGGALNEQFF

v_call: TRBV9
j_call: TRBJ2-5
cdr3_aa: CASSVGAESETQYF